This TCR beta chain was found in a study of CDR3 diversity in severe acne. A note on this clonotype: A read error may account for a junction end that differs from germline.

A single record per CDR3 protein comes from TCRdb applying MiXCR to the PCR reads. The sample contains around 100,000 distinct CDR3 sequences, about half of which appear only once. The CDR3 runs 13 residues. Germline CDR1 is ENHRY and CDR2 is SYGVKD. The gene calls are TRBV10-3 and TRBJ1-2; tentative D call: TRBD1 (6 bases). The origin of this receptor is a male donor with acne. The specimen sequenced was blood. CDR3 region: CASSTDRLYGYTF. CDR3 nucleotide sequence: TGTGCCAGCAGTACGGACAGACTCTATGGCTACACCTTC.